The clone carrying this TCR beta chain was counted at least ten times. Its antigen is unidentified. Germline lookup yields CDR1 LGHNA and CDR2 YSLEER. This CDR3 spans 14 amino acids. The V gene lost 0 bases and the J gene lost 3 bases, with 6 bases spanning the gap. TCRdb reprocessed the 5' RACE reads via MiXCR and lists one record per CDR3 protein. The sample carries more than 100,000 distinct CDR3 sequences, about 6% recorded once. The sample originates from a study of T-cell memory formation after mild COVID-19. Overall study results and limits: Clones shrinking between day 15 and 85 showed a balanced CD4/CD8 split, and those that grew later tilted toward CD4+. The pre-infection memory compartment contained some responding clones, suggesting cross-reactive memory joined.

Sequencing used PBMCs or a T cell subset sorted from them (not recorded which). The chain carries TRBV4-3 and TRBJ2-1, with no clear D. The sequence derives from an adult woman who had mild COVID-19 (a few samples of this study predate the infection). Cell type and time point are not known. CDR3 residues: CASSQDDGYNEQFF. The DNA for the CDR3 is TGCGCCAGCAGCCAAGATGACGGCTACAATGAGCAGTTCTTC.